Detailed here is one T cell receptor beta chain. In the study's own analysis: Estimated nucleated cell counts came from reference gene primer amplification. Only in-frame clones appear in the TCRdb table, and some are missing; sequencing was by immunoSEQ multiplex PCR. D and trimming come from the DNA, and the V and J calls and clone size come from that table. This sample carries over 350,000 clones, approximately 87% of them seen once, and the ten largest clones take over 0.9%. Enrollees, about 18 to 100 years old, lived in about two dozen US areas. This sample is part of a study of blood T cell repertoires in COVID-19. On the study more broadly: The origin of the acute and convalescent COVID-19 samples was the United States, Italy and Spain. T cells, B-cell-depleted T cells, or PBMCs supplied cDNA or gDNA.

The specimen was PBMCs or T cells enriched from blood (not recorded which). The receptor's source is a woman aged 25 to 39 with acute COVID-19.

The chain's CDR3 is CASSQQGDYGYTF. Here the CDR3 DNA reads TGTGCCAGCAGCCAACAGGGGGACTATGGCTACACCTTC. V gene TRBV3-1 (or the pseudogene TRBV3-2) combines with J gene TRBJ1-2; 7 nucleotides agree with TRBD1. Germline-derived CDR1 and CDR2 are LGHDT and YNNKEL (reference sequence). The CDR3 sequence is 13 residues long. With V trimmed by 2 bases and J by 3 bases, 0 bases remained unmatched.